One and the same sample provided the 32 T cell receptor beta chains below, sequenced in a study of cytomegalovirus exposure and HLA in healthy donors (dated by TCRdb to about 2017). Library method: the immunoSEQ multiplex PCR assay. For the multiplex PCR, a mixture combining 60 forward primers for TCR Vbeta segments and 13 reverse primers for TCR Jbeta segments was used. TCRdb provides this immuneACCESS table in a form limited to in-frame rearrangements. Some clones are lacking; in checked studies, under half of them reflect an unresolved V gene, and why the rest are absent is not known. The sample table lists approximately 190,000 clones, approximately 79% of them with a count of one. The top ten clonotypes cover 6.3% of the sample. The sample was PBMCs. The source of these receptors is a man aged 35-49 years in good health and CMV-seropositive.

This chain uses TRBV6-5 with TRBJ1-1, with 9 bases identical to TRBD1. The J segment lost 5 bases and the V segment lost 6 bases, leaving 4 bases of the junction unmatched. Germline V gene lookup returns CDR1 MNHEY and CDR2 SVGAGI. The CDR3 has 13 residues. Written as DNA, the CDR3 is TGTGCCAGCAGGAACAGGGGGCGAACTGAAGCTTTCTTT. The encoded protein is CASRNRGRTEAFF.

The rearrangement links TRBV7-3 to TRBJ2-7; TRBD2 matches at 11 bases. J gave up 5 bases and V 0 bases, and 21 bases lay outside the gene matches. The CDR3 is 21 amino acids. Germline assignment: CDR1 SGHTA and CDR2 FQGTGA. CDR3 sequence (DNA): TGTGCCAGCAGCTTAACTCCTGGGGGTTTCGGGACTAGCGGACGGGCGAACGAGCAGTACTTC. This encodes CASSLTPGGFGTSGRANEQYF.

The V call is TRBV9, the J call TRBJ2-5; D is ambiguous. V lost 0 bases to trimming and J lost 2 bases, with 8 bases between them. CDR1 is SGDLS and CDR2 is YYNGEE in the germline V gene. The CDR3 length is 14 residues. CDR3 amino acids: CASSVATDQETQYF. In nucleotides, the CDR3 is TGTGCCAGCAGCGTAGCCACTGATCAAGAGACCCAGTACTTC.

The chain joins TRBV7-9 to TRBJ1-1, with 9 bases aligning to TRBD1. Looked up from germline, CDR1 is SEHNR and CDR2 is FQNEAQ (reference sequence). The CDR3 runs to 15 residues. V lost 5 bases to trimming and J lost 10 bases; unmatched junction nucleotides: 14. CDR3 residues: CASSQISRDRVRAFF. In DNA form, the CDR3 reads TGTGCCAGCAGCCAGATATCCCGGGACAGGGTTCGAGCTTTCTTT. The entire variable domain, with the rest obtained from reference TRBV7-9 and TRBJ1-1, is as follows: DTGVSQNPRHKITKRGQNVTFRCDPISEHNRLYWYRQTLGQGPEFLTYFQNEAQLEKSRLLSDRFSAERPKGSFSTLEIQRTEQGDSAMYLCASSQISRDRVRAFFGQGTRLTVV.

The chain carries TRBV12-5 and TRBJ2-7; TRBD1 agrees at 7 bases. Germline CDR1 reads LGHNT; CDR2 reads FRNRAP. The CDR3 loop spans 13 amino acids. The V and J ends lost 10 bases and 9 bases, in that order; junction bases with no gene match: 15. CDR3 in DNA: TGTGCTACCGGGGACAGCTTGATAAGGGGGCAGTACTTC. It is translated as CATGDSLIRGQYF.

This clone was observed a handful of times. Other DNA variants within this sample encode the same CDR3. The CDR3 DNA reads TGTGCCAGCAGCGTGGGACAGGGAGGGACTGAAGCTTTCTTT. It yields the protein CASSVGQGGTEAFF. The chain employs TRBV9 and TRBJ1-1, with 9 bases matching TRBD1. This CDR3 comprises 14 residues. Germline CDR1 SGDLS, CDR2 YYNGEE. Losses at the gene ends were 2 bases for V and 5 bases for J; bases not matched to a gene: 4.

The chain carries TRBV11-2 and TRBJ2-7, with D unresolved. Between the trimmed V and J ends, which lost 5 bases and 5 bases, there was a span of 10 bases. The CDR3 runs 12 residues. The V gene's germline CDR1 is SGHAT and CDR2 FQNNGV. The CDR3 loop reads CASSPLRNEQYF. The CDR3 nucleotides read TGTGCCAGCAGCCCACTGAGGAACGAGCAGTACTTC. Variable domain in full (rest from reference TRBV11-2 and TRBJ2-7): EAGVAQSPRYKIIEKRQSVAFWCNPISGHATLYWYQQILGQGPKLLIQFQNNGVVDDSQLPKDRFSAERLKGVDSTLKIQPAKLEDSAVYLCASSPLRNEQYFGPGTRLTVT.

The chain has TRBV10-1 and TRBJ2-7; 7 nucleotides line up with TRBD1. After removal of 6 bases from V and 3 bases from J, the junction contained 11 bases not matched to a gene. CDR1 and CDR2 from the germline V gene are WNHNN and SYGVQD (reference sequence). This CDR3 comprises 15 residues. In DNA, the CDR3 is TGCGCCAGCAGGGGCGACAGGGTGGAGGACTACGAGCAGTACTTC. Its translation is CASRGDRVEDYEQYF.

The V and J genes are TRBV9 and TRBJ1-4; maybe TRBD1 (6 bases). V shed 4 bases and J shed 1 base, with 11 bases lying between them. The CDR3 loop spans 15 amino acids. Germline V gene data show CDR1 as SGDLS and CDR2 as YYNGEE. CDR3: CASSNRAGTNEKLFF. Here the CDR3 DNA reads TGTGCCAGCAGCAACAGGGCGGGAACTAATGAAAAACTGTTTTTT.

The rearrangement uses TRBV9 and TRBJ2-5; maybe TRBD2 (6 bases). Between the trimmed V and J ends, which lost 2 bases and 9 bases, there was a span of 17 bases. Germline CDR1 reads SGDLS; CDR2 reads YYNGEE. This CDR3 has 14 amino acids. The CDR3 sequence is CASSVGRITGAQYF. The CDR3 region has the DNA TGTGCCAGCAGCGTGGGGCGTATAACGGGGGCCCAGTACTTC.

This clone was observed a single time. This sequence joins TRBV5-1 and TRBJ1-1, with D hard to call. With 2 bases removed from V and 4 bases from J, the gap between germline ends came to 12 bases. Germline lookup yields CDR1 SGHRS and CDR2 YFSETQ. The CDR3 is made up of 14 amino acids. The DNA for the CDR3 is TGCGCCAGCAGCTTTGACTGGGTAGGCACTGAAGCTTTCTTT. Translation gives CASSFDWVGTEAFF.

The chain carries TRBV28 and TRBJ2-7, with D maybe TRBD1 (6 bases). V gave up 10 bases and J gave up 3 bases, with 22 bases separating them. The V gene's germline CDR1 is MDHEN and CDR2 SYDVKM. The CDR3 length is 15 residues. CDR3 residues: CATGPIGTTVYEQYF. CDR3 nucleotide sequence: TGTGCCACCGGTCCGATCGGGACAACCGTCTACGAGCAGTACTTC.

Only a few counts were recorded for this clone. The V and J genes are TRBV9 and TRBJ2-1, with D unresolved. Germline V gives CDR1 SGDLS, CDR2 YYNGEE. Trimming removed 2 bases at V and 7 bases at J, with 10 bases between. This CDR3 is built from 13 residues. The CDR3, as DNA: TGTGCCAGCAGCGTCGAACCCGGGAATGAGCAGTTCTTC. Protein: CASSVEPGNEQFF.

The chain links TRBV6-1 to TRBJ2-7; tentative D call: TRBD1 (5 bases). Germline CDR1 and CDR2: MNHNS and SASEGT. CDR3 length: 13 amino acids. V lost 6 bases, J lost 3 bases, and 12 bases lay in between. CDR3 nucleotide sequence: TGTGCCAGCAGAGTCGACAGTAGCTACGAGCAGTACTTC. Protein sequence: CASRVDSSYEQYF.

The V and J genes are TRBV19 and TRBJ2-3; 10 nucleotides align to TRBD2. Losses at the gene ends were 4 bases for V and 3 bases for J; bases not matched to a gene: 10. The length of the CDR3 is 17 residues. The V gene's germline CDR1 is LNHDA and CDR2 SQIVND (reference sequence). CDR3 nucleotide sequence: TGTGCCAGTAGTAAGCTAGCGGGGGCCGGGGGGACAGATACGCAGTATTTT. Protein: CASSKLAGAGGTDTQYF. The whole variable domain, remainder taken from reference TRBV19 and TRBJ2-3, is DGGITQSPKYLFRKEGQNVTLSCEQNLNHDAMYWYRQDPGQGLRLIYYSQIVNDFQKGDIAEGYSVSREKKESFPLTVTSAQKNPTAFYLCASSKLAGAGGTDTQYFGPGTRLTVL.

The DNA of the CDR3 is TGTGCCAGCAGCGAAGGACAGGGGGCCATCAATTCACCCCTCCACTTT. Its translation is CASSEGQGAINSPLHF. The chain is built from TRBV9 and TRBJ1-6; 11 nucleotides match TRBD1. V gave up 3 bases and J gave up 7 bases; unmatched junction bases: 6. Per the germline V gene, CDR1 is SGDLS and CDR2 is YYNGEE. The CDR3 is 16 amino acids.

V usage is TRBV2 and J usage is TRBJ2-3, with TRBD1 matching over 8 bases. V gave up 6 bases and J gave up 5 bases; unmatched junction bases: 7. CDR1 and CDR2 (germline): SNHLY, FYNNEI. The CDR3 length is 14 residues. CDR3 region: CASSGTGGGDTQYF. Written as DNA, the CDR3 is TGTGCCAGCAGCGGGACAGGAGGGGGAGATACGCAGTATTTT.

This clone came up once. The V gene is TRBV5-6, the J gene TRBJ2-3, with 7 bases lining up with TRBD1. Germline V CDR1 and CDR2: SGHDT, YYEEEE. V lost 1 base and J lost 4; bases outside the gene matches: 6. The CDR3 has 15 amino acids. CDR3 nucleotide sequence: TGTGCCAGCAGCTTGACGGCAGGGGGAGCAGATACGCAGTATTTT. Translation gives CASSLTAGGADTQYF.

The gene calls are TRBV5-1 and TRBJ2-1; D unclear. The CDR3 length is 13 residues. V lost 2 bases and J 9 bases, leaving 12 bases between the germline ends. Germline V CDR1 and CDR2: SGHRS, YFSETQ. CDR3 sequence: CASSLNYGGEQFF. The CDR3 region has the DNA TGCGCCAGCAGCTTAAACTATGGCGGTGAGCAGTTCTTC.

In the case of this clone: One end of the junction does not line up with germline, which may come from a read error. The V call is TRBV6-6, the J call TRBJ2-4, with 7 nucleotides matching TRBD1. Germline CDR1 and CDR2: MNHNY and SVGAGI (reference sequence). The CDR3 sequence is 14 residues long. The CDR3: CANSYFGQENIQYF. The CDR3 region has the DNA TGTGCCAACAGTTACTTCGGACAGGAAAACATTCAGTACTTC.

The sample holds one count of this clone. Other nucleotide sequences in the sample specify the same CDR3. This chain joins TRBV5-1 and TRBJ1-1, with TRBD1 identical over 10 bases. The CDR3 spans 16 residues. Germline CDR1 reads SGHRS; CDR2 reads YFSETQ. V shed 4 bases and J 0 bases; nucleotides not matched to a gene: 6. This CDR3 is CASSPGTGVMNTEAFF. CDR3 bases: TGCGCCAGCAGCCCAGGGACAGGGGTCATGAACACTGAAGCTTTCTTT.

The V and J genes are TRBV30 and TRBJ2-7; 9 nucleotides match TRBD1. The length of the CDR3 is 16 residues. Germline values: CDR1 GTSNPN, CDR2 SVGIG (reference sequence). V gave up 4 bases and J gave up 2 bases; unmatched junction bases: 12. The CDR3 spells CAWTIRIRDRAYEQYF. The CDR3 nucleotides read TGTGCCTGGACTATAAGGATCCGGGACAGGGCCTACGAGCAGTACTTC. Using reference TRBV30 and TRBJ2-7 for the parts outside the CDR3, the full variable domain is SQTIHQWPATLVQPVGSPLSLECTVEGTSNPNLYWYRQAAGRGLQLLFYSVGIGQISSEVPQNLSASRPQDRQFILSSKKLLLSDSGFYLCAWTIRIRDRAYEQYFGPGTRLTVT.

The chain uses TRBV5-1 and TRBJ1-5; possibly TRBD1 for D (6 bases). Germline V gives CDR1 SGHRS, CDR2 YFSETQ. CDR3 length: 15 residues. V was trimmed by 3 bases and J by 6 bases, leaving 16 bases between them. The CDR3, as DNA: TGCGCCAGCAGCTCCACAGGGCGGATGGGTCAGCCCCAGCATTTT. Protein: CASSSTGRMGQPQHF.

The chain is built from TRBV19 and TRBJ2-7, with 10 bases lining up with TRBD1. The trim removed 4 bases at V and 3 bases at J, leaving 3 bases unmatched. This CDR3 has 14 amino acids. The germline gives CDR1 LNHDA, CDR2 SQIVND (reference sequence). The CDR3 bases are TGTGCCAGTAGTAGTCGGGACAGGGGCTACGAGCAGTACTTC. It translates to CASSSRDRGYEQYF.

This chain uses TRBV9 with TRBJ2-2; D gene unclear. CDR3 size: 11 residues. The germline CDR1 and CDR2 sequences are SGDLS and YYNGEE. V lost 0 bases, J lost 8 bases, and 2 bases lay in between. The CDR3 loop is CASSVAGELFF. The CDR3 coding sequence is TGTGCCAGCAGCGTAGCGGGGGAGCTGTTTTTT.

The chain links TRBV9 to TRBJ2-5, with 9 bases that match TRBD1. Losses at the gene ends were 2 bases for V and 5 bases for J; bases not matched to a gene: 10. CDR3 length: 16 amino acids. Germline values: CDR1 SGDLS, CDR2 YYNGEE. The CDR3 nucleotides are TGTGCCAGCAGCGTCAGACCGGGACAGGGTGGCGAGACCCAGTACTTC. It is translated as CASSVRPGQGGETQYF.

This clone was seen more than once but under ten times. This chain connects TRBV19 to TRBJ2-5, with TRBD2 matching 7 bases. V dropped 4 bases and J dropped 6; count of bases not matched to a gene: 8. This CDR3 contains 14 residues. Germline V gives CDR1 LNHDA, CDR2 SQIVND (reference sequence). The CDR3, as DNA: TGTGCCAGTAGTACCGCCGGGGGGATAAAGACCCAGTACTTC. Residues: CASSTAGGIKTQYF.

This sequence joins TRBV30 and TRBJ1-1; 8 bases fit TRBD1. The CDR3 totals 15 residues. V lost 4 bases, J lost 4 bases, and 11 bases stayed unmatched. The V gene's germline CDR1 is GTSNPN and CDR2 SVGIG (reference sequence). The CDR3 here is CAWNTQGALGTEAFF. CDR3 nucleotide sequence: TGTGCCTGGAACACCCAGGGGGCGTTGGGCACTGAAGCTTTCTTT. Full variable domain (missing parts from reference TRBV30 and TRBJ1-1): SQTIHQWPATLVQPVGSPLSLECTVEGTSNPNLYWYRQAAGRGLQLLFYSVGIGQISSEVPQNLSASRPQDRQFILSSKKLLLSDSGFYLCAWNTQGALGTEAFFGQGTRLTVV.

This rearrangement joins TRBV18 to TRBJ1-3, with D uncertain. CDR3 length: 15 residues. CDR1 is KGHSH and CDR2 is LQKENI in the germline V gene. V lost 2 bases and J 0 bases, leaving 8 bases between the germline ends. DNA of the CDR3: TGTGCCAGCTCACCAAAGACGGGCTCTGGAAACACCATATATTTT. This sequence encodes CASSPKTGSGNTIYF.

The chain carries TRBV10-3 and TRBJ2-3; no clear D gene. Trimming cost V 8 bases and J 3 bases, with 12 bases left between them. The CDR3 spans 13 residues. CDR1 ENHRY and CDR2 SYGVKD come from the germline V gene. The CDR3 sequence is CAIRPSSTDTQYF. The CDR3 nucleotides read TGTGCCATCCGCCCTAGTAGTACAGATACGCAGTATTTT.

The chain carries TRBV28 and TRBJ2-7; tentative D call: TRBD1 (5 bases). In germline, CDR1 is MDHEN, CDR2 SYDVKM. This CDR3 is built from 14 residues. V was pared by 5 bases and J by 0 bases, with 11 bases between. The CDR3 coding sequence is TGTGCCAGCAGTAATACAGGAAGCTCCTACGAGCAGTACTTC. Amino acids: CASSNTGSSYEQYF. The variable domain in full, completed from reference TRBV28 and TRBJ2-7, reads DVKVTQSSRYLVKRTGEKVFLECVQDMDHENMFWYRQDPGLGLRLIYFSYDVKMKEKGDIPEGYSVSREKKERFSLILESASTNQTSMYLCASSNTGSSYEQYFGPGTRLTVT.

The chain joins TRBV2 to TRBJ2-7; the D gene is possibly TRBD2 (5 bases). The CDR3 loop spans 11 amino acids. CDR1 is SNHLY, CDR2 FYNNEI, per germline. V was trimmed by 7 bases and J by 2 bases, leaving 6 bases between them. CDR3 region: CASKRTYEQYF. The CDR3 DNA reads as TGTGCCAGCAAGCGGACCTACGAGCAGTACTTC.